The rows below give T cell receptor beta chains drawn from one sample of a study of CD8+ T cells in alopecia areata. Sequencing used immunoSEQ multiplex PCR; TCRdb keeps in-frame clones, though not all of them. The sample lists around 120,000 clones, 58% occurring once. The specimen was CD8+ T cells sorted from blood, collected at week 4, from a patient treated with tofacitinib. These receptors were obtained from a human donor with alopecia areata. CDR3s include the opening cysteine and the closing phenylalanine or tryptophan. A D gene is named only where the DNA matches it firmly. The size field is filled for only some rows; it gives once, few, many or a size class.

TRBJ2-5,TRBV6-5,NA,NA,TGTGCCAGCAGCCAGACAGGCGCCCAAGAGACCCAGTACTTC,CASSQTGAQETQYF
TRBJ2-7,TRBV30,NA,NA,TGTGCCTGGAGTGTACCACGGCTATACGAGCAGTACTTC,CAWSVPRLYEQYF
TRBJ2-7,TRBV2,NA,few,TGTGCCAGCAGTGACAGGGCGACGGGTGGATACGAGCAGTACTTC,CASSDRATGGYEQYF
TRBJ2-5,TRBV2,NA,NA,TGTGCCAGCAGTGACCGTGGGGCCGGCCAAGAGACCCAGTACTTC,CASSDRGAGQETQYF
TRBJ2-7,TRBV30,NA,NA,TGTGCCTGGGCGTTTGCGGCGACCTACGAGCAGTACTTC,CAWAFAATYEQYF
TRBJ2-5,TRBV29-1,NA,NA,TGCAGCGTTCTCAGAGGGTACCAAGAGACCCAGTACTTC,CSVLRGYQETQYF
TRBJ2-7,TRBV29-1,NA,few,TGCAGCGTCGAGGGGGGACAGTCCTACGAGCAGTACTTC,CSVEGGQSYEQYF
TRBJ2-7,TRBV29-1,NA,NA,TGCAGCGTTGAGATCCGGGTACCCTCCTACGAGCAGTACTTC,CSVEIRVPSYEQYF
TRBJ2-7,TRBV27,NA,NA,TGTGCCAGCAGTTTATATCTGGGCTACGAGCAGTACTTC,CASSLYLGYEQYF
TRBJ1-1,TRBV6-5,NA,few,TGTGCCAGCAGTTACGGGATGCGGGCTTTCTTT,CASSYGMRAFF
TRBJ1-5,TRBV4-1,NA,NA,TGCGCCAGCAGCCAAGATTCGCTTAATAGCAATCAGCCCCAGCATTTT,CASSQDSLNSNQPQHF
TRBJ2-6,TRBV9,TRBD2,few,TGTGCCAGCAGCGTAGGGCCCACGGGAGGGAGTGGGGCCAACGTCCTGACTTTC,CASSVGPTGGSGANVLTF
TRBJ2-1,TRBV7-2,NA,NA,TGTGCCAGCAGCTTAGTCGTTAGCTCCTACAATGAGCAGTTCTTC,CASSLVVSSYNEQFF
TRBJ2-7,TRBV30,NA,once,TGTGCCTGGGGGACCCACGAGCAGTACTTC,CAWGTHEQYF
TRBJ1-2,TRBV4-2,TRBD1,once,TGTGCCAGCAAGCCGGGACAGGGGGACGCCCGCTATGGCTACACCTTC,CASKPGQGDARYGYTF
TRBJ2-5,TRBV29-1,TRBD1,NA,TGCAGCGCCCATTTGCCCTGGGACAGGCCACAAGAGACCCAGTACTTC,CSAHLPWDRPQETQYF
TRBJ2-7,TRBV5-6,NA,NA,TGTGCCAGCAGCTTAGGAGGGACCTACGAGCAGTACTTC,CASSLGGTYEQYF
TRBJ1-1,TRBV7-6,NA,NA,TGTGCCAGCAGCTTTCAGCAGAACACTGAAGCTTTCTTT,CASSFQQNTEAFF
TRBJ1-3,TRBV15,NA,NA,TGTGCCACCATGGACATTTACTCTGGAAACACCATATATTTT,CATMDIYSGNTIYF
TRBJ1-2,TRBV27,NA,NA,TGTGCCAGCAGGCCAGGGTTACTTAACTATGGCTACACCTTC,CASRPGLLNYGYTF
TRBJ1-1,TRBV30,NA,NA,TGTTTCGGGGAAACAGGACCGGTTATGAACACTGAAGCTTTCTTT,CFGETGPVMNTEAFF
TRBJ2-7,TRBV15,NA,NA,TGTGCCACCAGCAGAGAGGCGGGGTCCTACGAGCAGTACTTC,CATSREAGSYEQYF
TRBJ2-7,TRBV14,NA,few,TGTGCCAGCAGCCGAGACAGGACCTACGAGCAGTACTTC,CASSRDRTYEQYF
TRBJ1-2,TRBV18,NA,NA,TGTGCCAGCTCCCCCGGTCGAAAGGGGTTCTATGGCTACACCTTC,CASSPGRKGFYGYTF
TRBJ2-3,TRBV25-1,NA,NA,TGTGCCACCAGGGGAGGCCTGATCACAGATACGCAGTATTTT,CATRGGLITDTQYF
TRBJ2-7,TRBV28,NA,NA,TGTGCCAGCAGTCCGCGGACCCGTGACGAGCAGTACTTC,CASSPRTRDEQYF
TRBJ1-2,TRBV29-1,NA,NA,TGCAGCGTCAGGTGGGGCTATGGCTACACCTTC,CSVRWGYGYTF
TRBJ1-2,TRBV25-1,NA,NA,TGTGCCAGCAGTGAATACCTCTATGGCTACACCTTC,CASSEYLYGYTF
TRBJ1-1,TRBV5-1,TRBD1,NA,TGCGCCAGCGGTGACAGGGGGAACACTGAAGCTTTCTTT,CASGDRGNTEAFF
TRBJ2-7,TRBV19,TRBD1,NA,TGTGCCAGTTGGGACAGGGGGGAGCAGTACTTC,CASWDRGEQYF
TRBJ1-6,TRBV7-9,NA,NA,TGTGCCAGCAGCTTAATCGGACAGTCGCTCCACTTT,CASSLIGQSLHF
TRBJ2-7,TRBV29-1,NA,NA,TGCAGCGTTGAAACTAACGAGCAGTACTTC,CSVETNEQYF
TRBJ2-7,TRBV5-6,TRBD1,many,TGTGCCAGCAGCGCCAGGACAGGGAGGTACGAGCAGTACTTC,CASSARTGRYEQYF